This section outlines one TCR beta chain sequence together with its context. As yet, its antigen is unknown. V lost 7 bases to trimming and J lost 6 bases, with 15 bases between them. Per the germline V gene, CDR1 is MDHEN and CDR2 is SYDVKM. CDR3 length: 13 residues. The data stem from a study of cytomegalovirus exposure and HLA in healthy donors. Generated by immunoSEQ multiplex PCR, the TCRdb table keeps only in-frame clones and is missing some. The sample contains about 400,000 clones, more than 80% of which appear only once. Study outcomes and limitations: Reported results showed that the classifier diagnosed cytomegalovirus status with high specificity and sensitivity.

The source is a woman between 18 and 29 years old in good health and CMV-seronegative. The sequencing sample was made of PBMCs. This sequence joins TRBV28 and TRBJ1-1, with D perhaps TRBD1 (6 bases). The CDR3 region has the DNA TGTGCCAGCAACAAACAGGGACCCGCTGAAGCTTTCTTT. As protein: CASNKQGPAEAFF. Looking up the rest from reference TRBV28 and TRBJ1-1 gives the full variable domain: DVKVTQSSRYLVKRTGEKVFLECVQDMDHENMFWYRQDPGLGLRLIYFSYDVKMKEKGDIPEGYSVSREKKERFSLILESASTNQTSMYLCASNKQGPAEAFFGQGTRLTVV.